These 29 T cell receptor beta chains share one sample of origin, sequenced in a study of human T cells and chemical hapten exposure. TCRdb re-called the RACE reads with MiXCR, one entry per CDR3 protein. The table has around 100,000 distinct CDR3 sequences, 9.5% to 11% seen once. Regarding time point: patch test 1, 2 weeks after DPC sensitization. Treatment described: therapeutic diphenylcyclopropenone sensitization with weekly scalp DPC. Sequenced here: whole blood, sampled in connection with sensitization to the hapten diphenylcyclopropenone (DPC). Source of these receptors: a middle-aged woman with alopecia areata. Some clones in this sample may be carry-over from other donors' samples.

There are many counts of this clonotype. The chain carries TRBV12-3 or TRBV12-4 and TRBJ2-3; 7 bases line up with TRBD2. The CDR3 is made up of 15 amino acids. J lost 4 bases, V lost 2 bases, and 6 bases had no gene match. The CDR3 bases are TGTGCCAGCAGTTTAATGGCGGGAGTGGCAGATACGCAGTATTTT. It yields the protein CASSLMAGVADTQYF.

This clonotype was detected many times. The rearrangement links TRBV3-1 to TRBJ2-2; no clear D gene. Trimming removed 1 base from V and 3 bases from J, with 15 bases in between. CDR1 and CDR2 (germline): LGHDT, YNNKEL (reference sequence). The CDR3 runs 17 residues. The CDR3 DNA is TGTGCCAGCAGCCAAGTCGGCGGTGCAACCTACACCGGGGAGCTGTTTTTT. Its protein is CASSQVGGATYTGELFF.

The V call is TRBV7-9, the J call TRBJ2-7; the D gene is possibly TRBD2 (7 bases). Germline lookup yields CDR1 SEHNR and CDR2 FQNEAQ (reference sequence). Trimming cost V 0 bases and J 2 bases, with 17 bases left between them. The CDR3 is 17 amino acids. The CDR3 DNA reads TGTGCCAGCAGCTTAGCCACCGTGGGGGGGCGTGCCTACGAGCAGTACTTC. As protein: CASSLATVGGRAYEQYF.

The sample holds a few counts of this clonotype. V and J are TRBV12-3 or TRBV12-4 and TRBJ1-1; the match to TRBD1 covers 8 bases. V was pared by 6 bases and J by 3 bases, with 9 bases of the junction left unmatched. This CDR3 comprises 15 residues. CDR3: CASRYQGASDTEAFF. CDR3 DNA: TGTGCCAGCAGATACCAGGGGGCTAGCGACACTGAAGCTTTCTTT.

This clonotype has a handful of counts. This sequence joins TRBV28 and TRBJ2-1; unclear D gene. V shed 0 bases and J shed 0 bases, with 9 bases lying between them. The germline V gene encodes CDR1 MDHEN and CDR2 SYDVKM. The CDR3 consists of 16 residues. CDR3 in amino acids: CASSLWAANSYNEQFF. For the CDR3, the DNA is TGTGCCAGCAGTTTATGGGCAGCGAACTCCTACAATGAGCAGTTCTTC.

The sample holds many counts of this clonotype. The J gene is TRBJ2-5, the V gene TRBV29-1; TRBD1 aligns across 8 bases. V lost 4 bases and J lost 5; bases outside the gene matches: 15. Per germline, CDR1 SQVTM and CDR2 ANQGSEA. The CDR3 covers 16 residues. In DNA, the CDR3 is TGCAGCGTTGTCCCCCAGGGGGCTGGGTTCGGGGAGACCCAGTACTTC. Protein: CSVVPQGAGFGETQYF.

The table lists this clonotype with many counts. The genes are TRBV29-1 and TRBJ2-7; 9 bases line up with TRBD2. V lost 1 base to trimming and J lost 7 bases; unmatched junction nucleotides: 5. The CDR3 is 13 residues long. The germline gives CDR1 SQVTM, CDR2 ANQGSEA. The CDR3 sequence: CSVEGLAGREQYF. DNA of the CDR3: TGCAGCGTTGAAGGGCTAGCGGGGAGAGAGCAGTACTTC.

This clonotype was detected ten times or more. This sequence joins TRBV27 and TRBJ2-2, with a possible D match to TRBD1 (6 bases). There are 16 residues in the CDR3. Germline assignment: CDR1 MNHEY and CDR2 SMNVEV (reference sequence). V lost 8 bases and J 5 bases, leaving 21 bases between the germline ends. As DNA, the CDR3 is TGTGCCAGCCGGAAAATTCCGGGACAAAGAACCGGGGAGCTGTTTTTT. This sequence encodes CASRKIPGQRTGELFF.

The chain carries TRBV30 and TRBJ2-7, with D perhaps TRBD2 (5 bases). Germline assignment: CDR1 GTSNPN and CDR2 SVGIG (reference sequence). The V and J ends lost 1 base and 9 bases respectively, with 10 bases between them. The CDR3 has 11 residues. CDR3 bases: TGTGCCTGGAGTGACTCCGGGGTGCAGTACTTC. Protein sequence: CAWSDSGVQYF. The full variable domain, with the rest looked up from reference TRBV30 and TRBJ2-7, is SQTIHQWPATLVQPVGSPLSLECTVEGTSNPNLYWYRQAAGRGLQLLFYSVGIGQISSEVPQNLSASRPQDRQFILSSKKLLLSDSGFYLCAWSDSGVQYFGPGTRLTVT.

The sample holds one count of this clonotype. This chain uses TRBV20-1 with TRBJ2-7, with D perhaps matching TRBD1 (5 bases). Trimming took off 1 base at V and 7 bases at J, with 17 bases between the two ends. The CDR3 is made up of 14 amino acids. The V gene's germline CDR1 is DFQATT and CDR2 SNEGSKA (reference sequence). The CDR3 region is CSARAVDRGREQYF. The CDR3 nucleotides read TGCAGTGCTAGAGCGGTTGATAGGGGAAGGGAGCAGTACTTC.

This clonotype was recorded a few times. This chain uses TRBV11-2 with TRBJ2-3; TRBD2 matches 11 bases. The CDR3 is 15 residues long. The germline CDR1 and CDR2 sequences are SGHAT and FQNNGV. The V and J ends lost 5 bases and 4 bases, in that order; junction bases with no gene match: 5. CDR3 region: CASSLGLAVADTQYF. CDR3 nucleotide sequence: TGTGCCAGCAGCCTGGGACTAGCGGTGGCAGATACGCAGTATTTT. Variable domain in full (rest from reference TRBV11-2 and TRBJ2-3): EAGVAQSPRYKIIEKRQSVAFWCNPISGHATLYWYQQILGQGPKLLIQFQNNGVVDDSQLPKDRFSAERLKGVDSTLKIQPAKLEDSAVYLCASSLGLAVADTQYFGPGTRLTVL.

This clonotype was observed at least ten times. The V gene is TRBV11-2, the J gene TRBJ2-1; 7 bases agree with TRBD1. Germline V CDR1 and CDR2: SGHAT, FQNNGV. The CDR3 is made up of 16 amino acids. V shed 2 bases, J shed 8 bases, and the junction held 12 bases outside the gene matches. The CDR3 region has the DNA TGTGCCAGCAGCTTACAAAATAACAGGGGATGGGATGAGCAGTTCTTC. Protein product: CASSLQNNRGWDEQFF.

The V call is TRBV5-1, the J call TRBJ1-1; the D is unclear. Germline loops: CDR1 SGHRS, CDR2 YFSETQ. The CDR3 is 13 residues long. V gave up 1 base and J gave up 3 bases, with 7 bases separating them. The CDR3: CASSLSGDTEAFF. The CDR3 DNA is TGCGCCAGCAGCTTGTCGGGAGACACTGAAGCTTTCTTT.

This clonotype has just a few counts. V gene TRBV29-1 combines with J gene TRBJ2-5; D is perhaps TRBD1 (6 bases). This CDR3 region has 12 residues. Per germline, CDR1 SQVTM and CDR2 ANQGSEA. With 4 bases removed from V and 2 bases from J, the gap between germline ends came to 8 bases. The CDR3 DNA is TGCAGCGTTGGAGGGGGTCAAGAGACCCAGTACTTC. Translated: CSVGGGQETQYF.

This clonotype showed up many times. The CDR3 sequence: CASSDTGSYEQYF. The CDR3 DNA follows: TGTGCCAGCAGCGACACAGGGAGCTACGAGCAGTACTTC. The gene calls are TRBV12-3 or TRBV12-4 and TRBJ2-7; D might be TRBD1 (6 bases). This CDR3 has 13 residues. The V end lost 6 bases, the J end lost 3 bases, and 12 bases lay between the germline ends.

This chain's CDR3 is CASTGREYEQYF. CDR3 in DNA: TGTGCCAGCACCGGCCGGGAGTACGAGCAGTACTTC. This rearrangement joins TRBV11-2 to TRBJ2-7, with TRBD2 as a possible D gene (6 bases). V shed 7 bases and J shed 4 bases, with 11 bases lying between them. There are 12 residues in the CDR3. Germline lookup yields CDR1 SGHAT and CDR2 FQNNGV. The whole variable domain, remainder taken from reference TRBV11-2 and TRBJ2-7, is EAGVAQSPRYKIIEKRQSVAFWCNPISGHATLYWYQQILGQGPKLLIQFQNNGVVDDSQLPKDRFSAERLKGVDSTLKIQPAKLEDSAVYLCASTGREYEQYFGPGTRLTVT.

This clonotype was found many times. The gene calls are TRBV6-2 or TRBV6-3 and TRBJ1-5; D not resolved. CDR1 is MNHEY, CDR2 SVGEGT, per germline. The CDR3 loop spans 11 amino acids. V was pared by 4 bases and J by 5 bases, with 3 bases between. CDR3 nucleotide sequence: TGTGCCAGCAGTTCATATCAGCCCCAGCATTTT. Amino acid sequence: CASSSYQPQHF.

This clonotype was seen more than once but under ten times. For the CDR3, the DNA is TGCAGTGCTAGAGCTCCCGGGACAGTATCCTACGAGCAGTACTTC. It encodes CSARAPGTVSYEQYF. V and J are TRBV20-1 and TRBJ2-7, with 7 bases matching TRBD1. The CDR3 totals 15 residues. Germline V gene lookup returns CDR1 DFQATT and CDR2 SNEGSKA (reference sequence). V dropped 1 base and J dropped 1; count of bases not matched to a gene: 7.

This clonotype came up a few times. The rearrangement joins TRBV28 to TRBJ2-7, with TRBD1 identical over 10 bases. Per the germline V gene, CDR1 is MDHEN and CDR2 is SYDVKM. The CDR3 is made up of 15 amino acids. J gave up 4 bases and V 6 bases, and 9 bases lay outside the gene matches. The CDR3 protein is CASSKRTGGLYEQYF. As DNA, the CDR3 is TGTGCCAGCAGCAAGCGGACAGGGGGGCTATACGAGCAGTACTTC.

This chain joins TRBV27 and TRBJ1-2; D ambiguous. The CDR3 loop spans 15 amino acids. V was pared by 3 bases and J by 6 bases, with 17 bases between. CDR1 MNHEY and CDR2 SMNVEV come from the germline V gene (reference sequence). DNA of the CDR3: TGTGCCAGCAGTTTGTACAGACCTGGTCTAGATGGCTACACCTTC. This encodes CASSLYRPGLDGYTF.

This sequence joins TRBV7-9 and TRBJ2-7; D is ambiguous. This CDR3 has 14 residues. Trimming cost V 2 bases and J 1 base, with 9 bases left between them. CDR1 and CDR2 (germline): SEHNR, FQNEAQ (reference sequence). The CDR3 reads CASSLTRSSYEQYF. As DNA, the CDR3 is TGTGCCAGCAGCTTAACGAGGAGTTCCTACGAGCAGTACTTC.

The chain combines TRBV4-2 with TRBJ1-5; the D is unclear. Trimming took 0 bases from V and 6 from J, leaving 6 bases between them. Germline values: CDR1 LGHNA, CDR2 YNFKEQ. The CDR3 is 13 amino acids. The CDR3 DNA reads TGTGCCAGCAGCCAAGAAGGCCGTCAGCCCCAGCATTTT. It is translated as CASSQEGRQPQHF.

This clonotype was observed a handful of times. CDR3 protein: CASSPAISSYNEQFF. The CDR3 DNA follows: TGTGCCAGCTCCCCAGCAATATCCTCCTACAATGAGCAGTTCTTC. This chain joins TRBV28 and TRBJ2-1; D is unclear. CDR1 is MDHEN, CDR2 SYDVKM, per germline. The CDR3 is 15 residues long. V gave up 8 bases and J gave up 0 bases, with 14 bases separating them.

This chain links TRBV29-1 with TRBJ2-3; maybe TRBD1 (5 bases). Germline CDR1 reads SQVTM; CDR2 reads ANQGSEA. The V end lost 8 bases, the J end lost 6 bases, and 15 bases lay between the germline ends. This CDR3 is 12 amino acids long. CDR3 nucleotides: TGCAGCACGAGAACAGGCCCCGATACGCAGTATTTT. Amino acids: CSTRTGPDTQYF.

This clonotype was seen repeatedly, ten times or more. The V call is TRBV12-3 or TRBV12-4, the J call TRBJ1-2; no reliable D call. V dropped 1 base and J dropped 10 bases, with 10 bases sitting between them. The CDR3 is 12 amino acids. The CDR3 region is CASSLVGIVYTF. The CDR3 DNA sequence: TGTGCCAGCAGTTTAGTGGGGATTGTCTACACCTTC.

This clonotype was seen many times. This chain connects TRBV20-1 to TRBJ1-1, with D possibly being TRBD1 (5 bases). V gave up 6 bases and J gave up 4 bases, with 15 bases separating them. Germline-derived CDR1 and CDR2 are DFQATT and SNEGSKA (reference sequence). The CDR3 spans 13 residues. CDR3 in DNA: TGCAGTGCCCGGCGGGGGTGGGGCACTGAAGCTTTCTTT. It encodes CSARRGWGTEAFF.

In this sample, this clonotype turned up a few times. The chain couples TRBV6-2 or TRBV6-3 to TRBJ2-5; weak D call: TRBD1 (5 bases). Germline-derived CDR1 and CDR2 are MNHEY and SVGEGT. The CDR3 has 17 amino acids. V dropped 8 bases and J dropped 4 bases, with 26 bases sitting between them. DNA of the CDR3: TGTGCCAGCTGTCGGGCACAGGACATTCTGGTCAGAGAGACCCAGTACTTC. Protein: CASCRAQDILVRETQYF.

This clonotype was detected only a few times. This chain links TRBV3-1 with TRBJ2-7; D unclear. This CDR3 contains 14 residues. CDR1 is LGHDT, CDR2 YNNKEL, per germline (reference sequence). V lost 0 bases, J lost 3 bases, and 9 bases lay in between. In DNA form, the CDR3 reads TGTGCCAGCAGCCAAGAGGGCCGGAGCTACGAGCAGTACTTC. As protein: CASSQEGRSYEQYF.

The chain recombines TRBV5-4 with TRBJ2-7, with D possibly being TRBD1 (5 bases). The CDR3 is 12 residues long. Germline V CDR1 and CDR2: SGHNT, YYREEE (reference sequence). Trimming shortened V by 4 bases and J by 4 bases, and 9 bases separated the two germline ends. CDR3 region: CASSVDNYEQYF. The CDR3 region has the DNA TGTGCCAGCAGCGTGGACAATTACGAGCAGTACTTC.